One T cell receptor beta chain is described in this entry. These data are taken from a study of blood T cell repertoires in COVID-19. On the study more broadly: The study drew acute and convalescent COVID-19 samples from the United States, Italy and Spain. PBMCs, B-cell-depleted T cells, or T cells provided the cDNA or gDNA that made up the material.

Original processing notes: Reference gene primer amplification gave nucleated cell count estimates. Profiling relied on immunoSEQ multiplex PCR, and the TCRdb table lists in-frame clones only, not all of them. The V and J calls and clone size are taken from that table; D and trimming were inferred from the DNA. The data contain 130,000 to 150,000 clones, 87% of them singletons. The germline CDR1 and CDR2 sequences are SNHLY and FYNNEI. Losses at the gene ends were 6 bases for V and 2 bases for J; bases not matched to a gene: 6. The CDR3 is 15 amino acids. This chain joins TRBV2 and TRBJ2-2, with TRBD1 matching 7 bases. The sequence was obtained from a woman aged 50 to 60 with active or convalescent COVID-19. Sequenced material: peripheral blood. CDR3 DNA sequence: TGTGCCAGCAGGACCGGGACAGTCAACACCGGGGAGCTGTTTTTT. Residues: CASRTGTVNTGELFF.